The 32 T cell receptor beta chains below come from one sample, sequenced in a study of blood T cell repertoires in COVID-19. The data were produced by immunoSEQ multiplex PCR, yet TCRdb's version contains in-frame clones alone and is incomplete. The sample has more than 200,000 clones, 86% seen once; the top ten hold approximately 2%. The sample comprised peripheral blood. The receptors shown here come from a man aged 30-40 years with active or convalescent COVID-19.

The V call is TRBV4-2, the J call TRBJ2-6; D call uncertain. Germline CDR1 and CDR2: LGHNA and YNFKEQ. The CDR3 length is 18 residues. Between the trimmed V and J ends, which lost 1 base and 0 bases, there was a span of 13 bases. The CDR3 is CASSQVFDTISGANVLTF. The CDR3 DNA is TGTGCCAGCAGCCAAGTTTTTGACACGATCTCTGGGGCCAACGTCCTGACTTTC.

This chain connects TRBV27 to TRBJ1-5; unclear D gene. V lost 3 bases and J lost 0, with 12 bases in between. The CDR3 is 16 amino acids. Germline lookup yields CDR1 MNHEY and CDR2 SMNVEV (reference sequence). The CDR3 DNA follows: TGTGCCAGCAGTTTGGAAGGCGGCAATAGCAATCAGCCCCAGCATTTT. Translated: CASSLEGGNSNQPQHF.

The chain carries TRBV12-3 or TRBV12-4 and TRBJ2-3; 9 bases match TRBD1. With V trimmed by 6 bases and J by 3 bases, 1 base remained unmatched. The CDR3 has 13 amino acids. CDR3 protein: CASSDRGTDTQYF. The CDR3 nucleotides are TGTGCCAGCAGCGACAGGGGGACAGATACGCAGTATTTT.

The rearrangement uses TRBV24-1 and TRBJ2-5, with 14 bases lining up with TRBD2. Per germline, CDR1 KGHDR and CDR2 SFDVKD. V lost 4 bases and J lost 5; bases outside the gene matches: 8. This CDR3 is 17 amino acids long. CDR3 residues: CATSEGRLAGGLETQYF. CDR3 coding DNA: TGTGCCACCAGTGAGGGTCGACTAGCGGGGGGGCTCGAGACCCAGTACTTC.

The J gene is TRBJ1-6, the V gene TRBV15; possible D gene TRBD1, 6 bases. Per germline, CDR1 LNHNV and CDR2 YYDKDF (reference sequence). Trimming took off 0 bases at V and 0 bases at J, with 12 bases between the two ends. CDR3 length: 18 amino acids. DNA for the CDR3: TGTGCCACCAGCAGAGATTTCACAGGGAGCTCCTATAATTCACCCCTCCACTTT. Translating gives CATSRDFTGSSYNSPLHF.

The rearrangement links TRBV6-5 to TRBJ2-2; D possibly corresponds to TRBD2 (5 bases). From germline, CDR1 is MNHEY and CDR2 SVGAGI. The V end lost 9 bases, the J end lost 2 bases, and 16 bases lay between the germline ends. The CDR3 runs 15 residues. CDR3 loop: CASRITSLNTGELFF. In nucleotides, the CDR3 is TGTGCCAGTAGAATCACTAGTCTAAACACCGGGGAGCTGTTTTTT.

The chain joins TRBV4-3 to TRBJ2-7, with 7 nucleotides matching TRBD2. CDR1 is LGHNA and CDR2 is YSLEER in the germline V gene. The CDR3 is 16 residues long. The ends lost 1 base at V and 0 bases at J; junction bases unmatched: 6. CDR3 sequence reads: CASSQVPGGSSYEQYF. Written as DNA, the CDR3 is TGCGCCAGCAGCCAAGTCCCCGGGGGGAGCTCCTACGAGCAGTACTTC.

V and J are TRBV19 and TRBJ1-1; 9 bases are a match to TRBD1. The CDR3 contains 15 residues. Germline V lookup: CDR1 LNHDA, CDR2 SQIVND (reference sequence). J lost 10 bases, V lost 4 bases, and 13 bases had no gene match. CDR3 residues: CASSTGTGTTGLAFF. In DNA form, the CDR3 reads TGTGCCAGTAGTACAGGGACAGGGACGACCGGTTTAGCTTTCTTT.

The chain employs TRBV19 and TRBJ2-7, with D maybe TRBD1 (5 bases). CDR1 is LNHDA and CDR2 is SQIVND in the germline V gene (reference sequence). V lost 5 bases and J lost 0, with 14 bases in between. This CDR3 is 15 amino acids long. As DNA, the CDR3 is TGTGCCAGTAGTCGGGTTGCCACAGGCTCCTACGAGCAGTACTTC. This encodes CASSRVATGSYEQYF.

V is TRBV27 and J is TRBJ2-7; TRBD1 aligns across 9 bases. The V gene's germline CDR1 is MNHEY and CDR2 SMNVEV (reference sequence). The length of the CDR3 is 13 residues. V gave up 8 bases and J gave up 6 bases; unmatched junction bases: 8. For the CDR3, the DNA is TGTGCCAGCGCCCACAGGGGGCTAAGCGAGCAGTACTTC. Amino acid sequence: CASAHRGLSEQYF.

The chain carries TRBV7-9 and TRBJ1-2, with D tentatively TRBD1 (5 bases). There are 15 residues in the CDR3. V shed 1 base and J shed 7 bases, with 16 bases lying between them. Germline lookup yields CDR1 SEHNR and CDR2 FQNEAQ (reference sequence). CDR3: CASSLGEGFPGGYTF. The CDR3, as DNA: TGTGCCAGCAGCTTAGGGGAGGGGTTTCCGGGTGGCTACACCTTC.

Only one count was recorded for this clone. The V and J genes are TRBV11-2 and TRBJ2-5; no definite D call. The germline V and J ends were trimmed by 5 bases and 2 bases, with 9 bases remaining between them. The CDR3 spans 13 residues. Looked up from germline, CDR1 is SGHAT and CDR2 is FQNNGV. The CDR3 is CASSPSRQETQYF. The CDR3 DNA sequence: TGTGCCAGCAGCCCTAGTCGGCAAGAGACCCAGTACTTC.

The CDR3 DNA sequence: TGCGCCAGCGGCCCACAGGGATCTAACTATGGCTACACCTTC. Translation gives CASGPQGSNYGYTF. The chain combines TRBV10-1 with TRBJ1-2; D possibly corresponds to TRBD1 (6 bases). The CDR3 spans 14 residues. V was clipped by 8 bases and J by 0 bases, with 13 bases between them. Looked up from germline, CDR1 is WNHNN and CDR2 is SYGVQD (reference sequence).

V and J are TRBV3-1 (or the pseudogene TRBV3-2) and TRBJ2-4; 14 bases match TRBD2. The trim removed 3 bases at V and 0 bases at J, leaving 10 bases unmatched. The CDR3 spans 20 residues. Germline V gene data show CDR1 as LGHDT and CDR2 as YNNKEL (reference sequence). The CDR3 DNA sequence: TGTGCCAGCAGCCAGGAGGGGACTAGCGGGGGCGTCCTAGCCAAAAACATTCAGTACTTC. Translation: CASSQEGTSGGVLAKNIQYF.

In this sample, this clone turned up once. The DNA for the CDR3 is TGCGCCAGCAGCCAAGACGGGGGGGACACCGGGGAGCTGTTTTTT. It yields the protein CASSQDGGDTGELFF. The genes are TRBV4-3 and TRBJ2-2, with 8 bases lining up with TRBD2. Per the germline V gene, CDR1 is LGHNA and CDR2 is YSLEER. Trimming at V came to 0 bases and at J to 3 bases, leaving 0 bases not matched to a gene. There are 15 residues in the CDR3.

This chain joins TRBV7-2 and TRBJ2-1, with TRBD2 matching over 8 bases. CDR1 SGHTA and CDR2 FQGNSA come from the germline V gene. V lost 5 bases, J lost 0 bases, and 15 bases stayed unmatched. The CDR3 totals 19 residues. The CDR3 DNA is TGTGCCAGCAGCGCAAGCGGGGGCCTGACTTCGAGCTCCTACAATGAGCAGTTCTTC. Protein: CASSASGGLTSSSYNEQFF.

The rearrangement uses TRBV30 and TRBJ2-6; D gene uncertain. Germline values: CDR1 GTSNPN, CDR2 SVGIG (reference sequence). Trimming cost V 4 bases and J 0 bases, with 7 bases left between them. The CDR3 extends over 14 amino acids. Here the CDR3 reads CAWTIFSGANVLTF. CDR3 bases: TGTGCCTGGACCATTTTCTCTGGGGCCAACGTCCTGACTTTC.

This chain uses TRBV4-1 with TRBJ2-7; TRBD2 agrees at 10 bases. V was pared by 2 bases and J by 2 bases, with 3 bases of the junction left unmatched. The V gene's germline CDR1 is MGHRA and CDR2 YSYEKL. The CDR3 spans 15 residues. CDR3 loop: CASSQLAGETYEQYF. The CDR3 nucleotides read TGCGCCAGCAGCCAACTAGCGGGGGAAACCTACGAGCAGTACTTC.

V gene TRBV19 combines with J gene TRBJ1-1; D is possibly TRBD1 (6 bases). There are 15 residues in the CDR3. Trimming cost V 4 bases and J 3 bases, with 15 bases left between them. From germline, CDR1 is LNHDA and CDR2 SQIVND (reference sequence). The chain's CDR3 is CASSKLVSGDTEAFF. CDR3 in DNA: TGTGCCAGTAGTAAACTGGTCTCAGGGGACACTGAAGCTTTCTTT. The full variable domain, completed using reference TRBV19 and TRBJ1-1, is DGGITQSPKYLFRKEGQNVTLSCEQNLNHDAMYWYRQDPGQGLRLIYYSQIVNDFQKGDIAEGYSVSREKKESFPLTVTSAQKNPTAFYLCASSKLVSGDTEAFFGQGTRLTVV.

This chain links TRBV15 with TRBJ1-4; possible D gene TRBD1, 6 bases. Deletions cut 8 bases from V and 8 bases from J, with 18 bases between. Germline-derived CDR1 and CDR2 are LNHNV and YYDKDF (reference sequence). The CDR3 has 14 amino acids. CDR3 amino acids: CATQRGGEGEKLFF. The CDR3 DNA is TGTGCCACCCAAAGGGGGGGTGAGGGCGAAAAACTGTTTTTT.

V is TRBV6-2 or TRBV6-3 and J is TRBJ2-3, with 10 bases matching TRBD1. Germline V gene sequence: CDR1 MNHEY, CDR2 SVGEGT. V trimming: 6 bases; J trimming: 4 bases; junction bases outside the gene matches: 13. This CDR3 contains 17 residues. Here the CDR3 reads CASSILPGQGPPDTQYF. DNA for the CDR3: TGTGCCAGCAGCATACTACCGGGACAGGGGCCGCCAGATACGCAGTATTTT.

The chain links TRBV9 to TRBJ1-1; 7 bases align to TRBD1. Looked up from germline, CDR1 is SGDLS and CDR2 is YYNGEE. CDR3 length equals 15 residues. The ends lost 3 bases at V and 3 bases at J; junction bases unmatched: 8. CDR3 DNA: TGTGCCAGCAGCGCTCAGATGACAGGGCACACTGAAGCTTTCTTT. Protein product: CASSAQMTGHTEAFF. Based on the CDR3 plus reference TRBV9 and TRBJ1-1, the full variable domain is DSGVTQTPKHLITATGQRVTLRCSPRSGDLSVYWYQQSLDQGLQFLIQYYNGEERAKGNILERFSAQQFPDLHSELNLSSLELGDSALYFCASSAQMTGHTEAFFGQGTRLTVV.

The chain employs TRBV5-1 and TRBJ2-1, with 9 positions matching TRBD2. Germline CDR1 and CDR2: SGHRS and YFSETQ. CDR3 length: 16 residues. The V gene end was trimmed by 1 base and the J gene end by 12 bases; junction bases not matched to a gene: 14. The CDR3 region is CASSLTSGSYNDGQFF. Here the CDR3 DNA reads TGCGCCAGCAGCTTGACTAGCGGGTCGTACAATGACGGGCAGTTCTTC.

The chain employs TRBV20-1 and TRBJ2-7; 12 nucleotides align to TRBD1. Germline lookup yields CDR1 DFQATT and CDR2 SNEGSKA (reference sequence). This CDR3 contains 15 residues. V was pared by 3 bases and J by 4 bases, with 7 bases of the junction left unmatched. DNA for the CDR3: TGCAGTGCTAGTAAGGGACAGGGGGCGAGGTACGAGCAGTACTTC. It encodes CSASKGQGARYEQYF.

The V and J genes are TRBV18 and TRBJ2-1; 10 nucleotides match TRBD1. The CDR3 extends over 16 amino acids. The ends lost 5 bases at V and 3 bases at J; junction bases unmatched: 7. CDR1 and CDR2 (germline): KGHSH, LQKENI. The CDR3 reads CASSTGGTGVYNEQFF. The CDR3 nucleotides are TGTGCCAGCTCAACGGGGGGGACAGGGGTCTACAATGAGCAGTTCTTC.

This clone was detected once. V and J are TRBV15 and TRBJ2-7; no reliable D call. Germline values: CDR1 LNHNV, CDR2 YYDKDF (reference sequence). Between the trimmed V and J ends, which lost 0 bases and 3 bases, there was a span of 12 bases. CDR3 length equals 15 residues. The CDR3 region is CATSRDLNTNYEQYF. As DNA, the CDR3 is TGTGCCACCAGCAGAGATCTGAACACTAACTACGAGCAGTACTTC. The entire variable domain, with the rest obtained from reference TRBV15 and TRBJ2-7, is as follows: DAMVIQNPRYQVTQFGKPVTLSCSQTLNHNVMYWYQQKSSQAPKLLFHYYDKDFNNEADTPDNFQSRRPNTSFCFLDIRSPGLGDTAMYLCATSRDLNTNYEQYFGPGTRLTVT.

This clone was seen a handful of times. The chain employs TRBV25-1 and TRBJ2-5; TRBD1 matches at 11 bases. With V trimmed by 0 bases and J by 6 bases, 6 bases remained unmatched. The CDR3 is made up of 16 amino acids. Germline CDR1 MGHDK, CDR2 SYGVNS. The CDR3: CASSEYGTGGMQTQYF. CDR3 DNA: TGTGCCAGCAGTGAATACGGGACAGGGGGTATGCAGACCCAGTACTTC.

This chain joins TRBV13 and TRBJ2-7; D is uncertain. Germline CDR1 reads PRHDT; CDR2 reads FYEKMQ (reference sequence). Trimming removed 4 bases at V and 2 bases at J, with 6 bases between. CDR3 size: 12 residues. In nucleotides, the CDR3 is TGTGCCAGCAGCTCGCGCCCCTACGAGCAGTACTTC. This codes for CASSSRPYEQYF.

In this sample, this clone turned up once. This sequence joins TRBV5-1 and TRBJ1-2; 7 bases line up with TRBD1. The germline CDR1 and CDR2 sequences are SGHRS and YFSETQ. Trimming took 3 bases from V and 6 from J; bases not matched to a gene: 17. This CDR3 is 17 amino acids long. The CDR3 reads CASSSAVTGVKSNGYTF. The CDR3 coding sequence is TGCGCCAGCAGCTCGGCTGTAACAGGGGTAAAATCGAATGGCTACACCTTC.

This clone was observed a single time. The chain couples TRBV6-5 to TRBJ2-7, with 9 bases aligning to TRBD1. The germline V gene encodes CDR1 MNHEY and CDR2 SVGAGI. This CDR3 is 14 amino acids long. The CDR3 DNA is TGTGCCAGCAGTCAACACACCGGGACAGGGAGTCTCATAGTC. Translated: CASSQHTGTGSLIV.

The rearrangement links TRBV6-1 to TRBJ1-1; a possible D gene is TRBD1 (6 bases). V gave up 0 bases and J gave up 11 bases, with 16 bases separating them. This CDR3 is 14 amino acids long. Germline lookup yields CDR1 MNHNS and CDR2 SASEGT. The CDR3: CASSEAVGTIVAFF. For the CDR3, the DNA is TGTGCCAGCAGTGAAGCGGTGGGGACAATCGTCGCTTTCTTT.

This clone was counted between two and nine times. V gene TRBV5-8 combines with J gene TRBJ1-5; D remains ambiguous. V lost 0 bases and J lost 2, with 6 bases in between. Germline CDR1 is SGHTS and CDR2 is YDEGEE. This CDR3 contains 14 residues. CDR3 amino acids: CASSLDGGNQPQHF. Here the CDR3 DNA reads TGTGCCAGCAGCTTGGACGGTGGCAATCAGCCCCAGCATTTT.